The 21 T cell receptor beta chains in this list originate from one sample, sequenced in a study of T cell responses to AZD1222 COVID-19 vaccine. Generated by immunoSEQ multiplex PCR, the TCRdb table keeps only in-frame clones and is missing some. The sample consists of 95,000 to 150,000 clones, roughly 90% of them appearing once. This sample comprised peripheral blood, obtained on day 0 of AZD1222 vaccination. The receptors were sampled from an adult in good health.

In this sample, this clone turned up a few times. The CDR3 DNA follows: TGTGCCAGCAAAGAGAGCAATCAGCCCCAGCATTTT. It is translated as CASKESNQPQHF. The chain carries TRBV6-5 and TRBJ1-5; D not resolved. The V end lost 7 bases, the J end lost 1 base, and 5 bases lay between the germline ends. The CDR3 covers 12 residues. CDR1 is MNHEY and CDR2 is SVGAGI in the germline V gene.

J is TRBJ1-2 and V is TRBV28; D possibly corresponds to TRBD1 (5 bases). V shed 3 bases and J shed 4 bases, with 9 bases lying between them. The CDR3 extends over 13 amino acids. Germline loops: CDR1 MDHEN, CDR2 SYDVKM. The CDR3 loop is CASSFTGGYGYTF. CDR3 sequence (DNA): TGTGCCAGCAGTTTTACAGGTGGCTATGGCTACACCTTC.

The rearrangement links TRBV19 to TRBJ1-5, with D hard to call. The V end lost 4 bases, the J end lost 3 bases, and 10 bases lay between the germline ends. The CDR3 is 14 residues long. Germline V gene lookup returns CDR1 LNHDA and CDR2 SQIVND (reference sequence). The chain's CDR3 is CASSTVGSNQPQHF. The CDR3 region has the DNA TGTGCCAGTAGTACGGTAGGGTCCAATCAGCCCCAGCATTTT.

V gene TRBV7-9 combines with J gene TRBJ1-2; possible D gene TRBD1, 6 bases. Trimming stripped 1 base from V and 4 bases from J, with 10 bases between. The CDR3 is 14 amino acids. CDR1 and CDR2 from the germline V gene are SEHNR and FQNEAQ (reference sequence). CDR3 nucleotides: TGTGCCAGCAGCTTAGAAGGGGGGACCTATGGCTACACCTTC. This sequence encodes CASSLEGGTYGYTF.

The chain uses TRBV6-1 and TRBJ1-2; D not certain. There are 14 residues in the CDR3. Germline CDR1 is MNHNS and CDR2 is SASEGT. Trimming removed 1 base from V and 4 bases from J, with 10 bases in between. The CDR3, as DNA: TGTGCCAGCAGTGAAGTCGTCCGAGCCTATGGCTACACCTTC. Translating it yields CASSEVVRAYGYTF.

CDR3 sequence (DNA): TGTGCCAGCAGCCCCTCCCCCAGCGGGGGGGCCTACGAGCAGTACTTC. It is translated as CASSPSPSGGAYEQYF. The V gene is TRBV5-4, the J gene TRBJ2-7, with TRBD2 matching 10 bases. Trimming removed 4 bases from V and 2 bases from J; junction bases left unmatched: 9. The CDR3 loop spans 16 amino acids. Germline-derived CDR1 and CDR2 are SGHNT and YYREEE (reference sequence).

This clone was recorded only once. V is TRBV2 and J is TRBJ1-1; TRBD1 might be the D (6 bases). The CDR3 consists of 14 residues. CDR1 is SNHLY, CDR2 FYNNEI, per germline. With 6 bases removed from V and 0 bases from J, the gap between germline ends came to 11 bases. The CDR3 sequence is CASRTGVMNTEAFF. CDR3 coding DNA: TGTGCCAGCAGGACAGGTGTCATGAACACTGAAGCTTTCTTT.

The chain employs TRBV12-3 or TRBV12-4 and TRBJ1-2; D is uncertain. V was cut by 3 bases and J by 6 bases, with 8 bases left in between. The CDR3 is 12 residues long. Written as DNA, the CDR3 is TGTGCCAGCAGTTTTTCCGCTCATGGCTACACCTTC. Its protein product is CASSFSAHGYTF.

This sequence joins TRBV3-1 (or the pseudogene TRBV3-2) and TRBJ1-6; D not certain. V lost 5 bases to trimming and J lost 5 bases, with 19 bases between them. The CDR3 extends over 17 amino acids. Germline loops: CDR1 LGHDT, CDR2 YNNKEL (reference sequence). The CDR3 nucleotides read TGTGCCAGCAGCGCAAGGAGTCCCATACATCATAATTCACCCCTCCACTTT. Its protein is CASSARSPIHHNSPLHF.

This chain links TRBV18 with TRBJ1-5; D is unresolved. This CDR3 region has 13 residues. Trimming removed 3 bases from V and 5 bases from J, with 8 bases in between. In germline, CDR1 is KGHSH, CDR2 LQKENI. CDR3 DNA: TGTGCCAGCTCACCCCACTCCGATCAGCCCCAGCATTTT. This sequence encodes CASSPHSDQPQHF.

The V and J genes are TRBV4-3 and TRBJ2-3, with 9 bases fitting TRBD2. The J segment lost 0 bases and the V segment lost 0 bases, leaving 7 bases of the junction unmatched. The CDR3 spans 18 residues. Germline CDR1 and CDR2: LGHNA and YSLEER. The CDR3 coding sequence is TGCGCCAGCAGCCAAGAAGGTAGCGGGGGCGCTAGCACAGATACGCAGTATTTT. It codes for CASSQEGSGGASTDTQYF.

This chain links TRBV7-9 with TRBJ1-6, with D possibly TRBD1 on 6 matching bases. Per the germline V gene, CDR1 is SEHNR and CDR2 is FQNEAQ (reference sequence). The V end was cut by 5 bases, the J end by 12 bases, with 11 bases between. The CDR3 runs to 12 residues. The CDR3 loop is CASSLEDRPLHF. The CDR3 region has the DNA TGTGCCAGCAGCCTGGAGGACAGACCCCTCCACTTT.

This clone was found once. J is TRBJ1-2 and V is TRBV27, with a tentative D call TRBD1 (5 bases). CDR1 and CDR2 from the germline V gene are MNHEY and SMNVEV (reference sequence). V gave up 4 bases and J gave up 7 bases, with 13 bases separating them. The CDR3 runs to 13 residues. CDR3 residues: CASSYTGGSGYTF. The CDR3 DNA reads TGTGCCAGCAGTTACACAGGAGGGAGTGGCTACACCTTC.

The chain carries TRBV11-2 and TRBJ1-4; 10 nucleotides match TRBD1. The CDR3 sequence is 14 residues long. Germline CDR1 is SGHAT and CDR2 is FQNNGV. Germline trimming cut 3 bases from V and 11 bases from J; bases unmatched to any gene: 6. The CDR3, as DNA: TGTGCCAGCAGCTTCCGGGACAGGGGCGGGAAACTGTTTTTT. Translated: CASSFRDRGGKLFF.

This chain uses TRBV5-6 with TRBJ2-2; tentatively, D is TRBD2 (6 bases). Germline CDR1 reads SGHDT; CDR2 reads YYEEEE. This CDR3 has 15 residues. Between the trimmed V and J ends, which lost 3 bases and 4 bases, there was a span of 13 bases. CDR3 nucleotides: TGTGCCAGCAGCTGGAGGGTTTCTAGCACCGGGGAGCTGTTTTTT. It codes for CASSWRVSSTGELFF.

The V and J genes are TRBV18 and TRBJ1-1; D is unclear. The V end was cut by 1 base, the J end by 0 bases, with 9 bases between. This CDR3 has 15 amino acids. Germline CDR1 and CDR2: KGHSH and LQKENI. This CDR3 is CASSPQERLNTEAFF. The CDR3 DNA reads TGTGCCAGCTCACCACAGGAACGGCTGAACACTGAAGCTTTCTTT.

The V gene is TRBV19, the J gene TRBJ2-7; TRBD1 or TRBD2 may be the D gene (6 bases each). Trimming removed 5 bases from V and 2 bases from J, with 10 bases in between. Germline CDR1 and CDR2: LNHDA and SQIVND (reference sequence). CDR3 length: 13 residues. DNA for the CDR3: TGTGCCAGTAGTGGCGGGACACCCTACGAGCAGTACTTC. Translating gives CASSGGTPYEQYF.

The chain employs TRBV10-3 and TRBJ1-5; 7 bases match TRBD1. The germline gives CDR1 ENHRY, CDR2 SYGVKD. CDR3 length: 13 residues. With V trimmed by 6 bases and J by 1 base, 0 bases remained unmatched. CDR3 in DNA: TGTGCCATCAGCAGGGGGAGCAATCAGCCCCAGCATTTT. Translation gives CAISRGSNQPQHF.

This clone was observed a few times. The chain is built from TRBV27 and TRBJ2-1; 10 nucleotides line up with TRBD2. Germline loops: CDR1 MNHEY, CDR2 SMNVEV (reference sequence). The CDR3 runs to 18 residues. Trimming removed 6 bases from V and 4 bases from J; junction bases left unmatched: 15. CDR3 DNA sequence: TGTGCCAGCAGCCCAAAGCCCTTACTAGCGGGAAATTACAATGAGCAGTTCTTC. Translated: CASSPKPLLAGNYNEQFF.

The chain combines TRBV28 with TRBJ2-7; 10 nucleotides match TRBD2. The V gene's germline CDR1 is MDHEN and CDR2 SYDVKM. The CDR3 runs to 18 residues. V shed 3 bases and J 3 bases; nucleotides not matched to a gene: 14. The CDR3 nucleotides read TGTGCCAGCAGTTTTCTATCCATGGCTAGCGGGAGCAACTACGAGCAGTACTTC. Translated: CASSFLSMASGSNYEQYF. Full variable domain (missing parts from reference TRBV28 and TRBJ2-7): DVKVTQSSRYLVKRTGEKVFLECVQDMDHENMFWYRQDPGLGLRLIYFSYDVKMKEKGDIPEGYSVSREKKERFSLILESASTNQTSMYLCASSFLSMASGSNYEQYFGPGTRLTVT.

This chain uses TRBV7-2 with TRBJ1-5; D call uncertain. Trimming removed 5 bases at V and 9 bases at J, with 20 bases between. The CDR3 is made up of 15 amino acids. Germline V gives CDR1 SGHTA, CDR2 FQGNSA. CDR3 coding DNA: TGTGCCAGCAGCGCCCGCCGGGCCTTAGGTCGGCCCCAGCATTTT. Protein sequence: CASSARRALGRPQHF. The whole variable domain, filled in from reference TRBV7-2 and TRBJ1-5, reads GAGVSQSPSNKVTEKGKDVELRCDPISGHTALYWYRQSLGQGLEFLIYFQGNSAPDKSGLPSDRFSAERTGGSVSTLTIQRTQQEDSAVYLCASSARRALGRPQHFGDGTRLSIL.